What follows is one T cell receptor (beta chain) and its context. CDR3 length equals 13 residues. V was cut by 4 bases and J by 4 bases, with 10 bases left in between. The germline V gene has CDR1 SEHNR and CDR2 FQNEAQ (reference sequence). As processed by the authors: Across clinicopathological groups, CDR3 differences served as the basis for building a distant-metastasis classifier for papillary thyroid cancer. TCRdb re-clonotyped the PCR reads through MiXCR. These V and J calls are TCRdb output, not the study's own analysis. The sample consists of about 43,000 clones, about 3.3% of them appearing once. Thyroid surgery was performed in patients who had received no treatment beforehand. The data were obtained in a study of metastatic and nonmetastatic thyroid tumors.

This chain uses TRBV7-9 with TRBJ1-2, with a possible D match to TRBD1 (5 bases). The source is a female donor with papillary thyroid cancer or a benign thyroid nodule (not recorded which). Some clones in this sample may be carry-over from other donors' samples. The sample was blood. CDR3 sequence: CASSSGQLYGYTF. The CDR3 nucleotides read TGTGCCAGCAGCTCGGGGCAGCTCTATGGCTACACCTTC.